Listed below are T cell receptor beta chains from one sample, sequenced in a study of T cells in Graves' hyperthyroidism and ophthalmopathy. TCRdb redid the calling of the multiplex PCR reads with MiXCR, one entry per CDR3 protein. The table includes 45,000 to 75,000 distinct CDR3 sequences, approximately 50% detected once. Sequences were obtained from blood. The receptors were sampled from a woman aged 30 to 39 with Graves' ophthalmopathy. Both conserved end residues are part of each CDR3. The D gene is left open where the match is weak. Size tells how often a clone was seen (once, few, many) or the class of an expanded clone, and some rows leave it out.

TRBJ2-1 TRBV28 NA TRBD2 CASSPTSGGVGERFF TGTGCCAGCAGCCCGACTAGCGGGGGAGTTGGTGAGCGGTTCTTC
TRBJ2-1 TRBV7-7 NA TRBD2 CASSLVAGGSTDTQFF TGTGCTAGCAGCTTAGTAGCGGGAGGGAGCACAGATACGCAGTTCTTC
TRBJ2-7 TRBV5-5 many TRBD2 CASSPRSRTSGRGNEQYF TGTGCCAGCAGCCCAAGATCGAGGACTAGCGGGAGAGGAAACGAGCAGTACTTC
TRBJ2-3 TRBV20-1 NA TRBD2 CSARAGTSADTQYF TGCAGTGCTAGAGCGGGGACTAGCGCAGATACGCAGTATTTT
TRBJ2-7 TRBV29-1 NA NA CSVGRGNEQYF TGCAGCGTTGGGAGAGGAAACGAGCAGTACTTC
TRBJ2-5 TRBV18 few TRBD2 CANSPPGRQETQYF TGTGCCAACTCACCACCCGGGAGGCAAGAGACCCAGTACTTC
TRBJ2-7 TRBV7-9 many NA CARPAASSYEQYF TGTGCCAGACCGGCGGCTAGCTCCTACGAGCAGTACTTC
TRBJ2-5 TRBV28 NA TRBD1 CASRFLDRGKDQETQYF TGTGCCAGCAGGTTCCTAGACAGGGGAAAGGACCAAGAGACCCAGTACTTC
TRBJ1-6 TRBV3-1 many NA CASSQVRGGSPLHF TGTGCCAGCAGCCAAGTGAGGGGGGGATCACCCCTCCACTTT
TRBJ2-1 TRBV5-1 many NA CASSHDISYNEQFF TGCGCCAGTAGTCACGACATCTCCTACAATGAGCAGTTCTTC
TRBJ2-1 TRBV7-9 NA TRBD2 CASRTASGYLNEQFF TGTGCCAGCAGAACGGCTAGCGGGTATCTCAATGAGCAGTTCTTC
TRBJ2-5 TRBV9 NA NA CASSVELSGETQYF TGTGCCAGCAGCGTAGAGTTATCTGGGGAGACCCAGTACTTC
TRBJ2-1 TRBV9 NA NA CASSPRITRSYSEQFF TGTGCCAGCAGCCCCCGGATAACGAGGTCCTACAGTGAGCAGTTCTTC
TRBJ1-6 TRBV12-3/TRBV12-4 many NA CASSASNNSPLHF TGTGCCAGCAGTGCATCGAATAATTCACCCCTCCACTTT
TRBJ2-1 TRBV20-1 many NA CSAPRGENEQFF TGCAGTGCCCCTAGGGGGGAGAATGAGCAGTTCTTC
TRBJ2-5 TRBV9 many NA CASSVAQGGEGYQETQYF TGTGCCAGCAGCGTAGCCCAAGGGGGGGAGGGGTACCAAGAGACCCAGTACTTC
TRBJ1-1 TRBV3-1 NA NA CASSQIGGRNTVAFF TGTGCCAGCAGCCAGATTGGGGGGAGGAACACTGTAGCTTTCTTT
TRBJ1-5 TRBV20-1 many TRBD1 CSAIRTGGNQPQHF TGCAGTGCTATTCGGACAGGGGGCAATCAGCCCCAGCATTTT
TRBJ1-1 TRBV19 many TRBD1 CASTGQVSAEAFF TGTGCCAGTACGGGACAGGTTTCAGCTGAAGCTTTCTTT
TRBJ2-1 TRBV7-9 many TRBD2 CASSQGLGIYNEQFF TGTGCCAGCAGCCAGGGACTAGGGATATACAATGAACAGTTCTTC
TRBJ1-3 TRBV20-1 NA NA CSASTDASSGNTIYF TGCAGTGCTAGTACGGACGCTAGCTCTGGAAACACCATATATTTT
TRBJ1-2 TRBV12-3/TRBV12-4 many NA CASSLRGSDGYTF TGTGCCAGCAGTTTGCGGGGATCCGATGGCTACACCTTC
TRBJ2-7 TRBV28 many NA CASSSGFYEQYF TGTGCCAGCAGCAGTGGGTTCTACGAGCAGTACTTC
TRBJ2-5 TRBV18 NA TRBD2 CASSVNGGRAETLYF TGTGCCAGCTCCGTGAATGGCGGGAGGGCAGAGACCCTGTACTTC